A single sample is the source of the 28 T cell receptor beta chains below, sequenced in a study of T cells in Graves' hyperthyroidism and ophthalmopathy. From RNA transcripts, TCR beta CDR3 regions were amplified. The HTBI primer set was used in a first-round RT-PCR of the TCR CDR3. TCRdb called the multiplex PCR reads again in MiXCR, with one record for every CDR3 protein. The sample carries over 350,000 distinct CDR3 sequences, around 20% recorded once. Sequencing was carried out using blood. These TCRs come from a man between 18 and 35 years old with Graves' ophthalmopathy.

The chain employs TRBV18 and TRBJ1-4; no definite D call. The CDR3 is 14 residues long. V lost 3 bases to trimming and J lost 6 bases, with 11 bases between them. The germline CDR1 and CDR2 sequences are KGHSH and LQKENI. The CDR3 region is CASSPREADEKLFF. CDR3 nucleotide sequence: TGTGCCAGCTCACCTCGGGAAGCGGATGAAAAACTGTTTTTT.

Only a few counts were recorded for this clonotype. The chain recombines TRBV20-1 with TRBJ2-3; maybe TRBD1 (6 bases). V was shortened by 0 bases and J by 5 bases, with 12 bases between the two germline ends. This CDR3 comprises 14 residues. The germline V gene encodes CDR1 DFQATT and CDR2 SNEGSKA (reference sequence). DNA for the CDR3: TGCAGTGCTAGAGACCCTAGGGGGAAAGATACGCAGTATTTT. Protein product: CSARDPRGKDTQYF.

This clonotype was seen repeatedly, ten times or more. CDR3 protein: CASSSLTGRGYEQYF. The CDR3 DNA follows: TGTGCCAGCAGCTCTCTGACAGGCCGGGGGTACGAGCAGTACTTC. This chain joins TRBV7-9 and TRBJ2-7; D assignment may be TRBD1 or TRBD2 (6 bases each). The length of the CDR3 is 15 residues. The V and J ends lost 4 bases and 4 bases respectively, with 17 bases between them. Germline values: CDR1 SEHNR, CDR2 FQNEAQ (reference sequence).

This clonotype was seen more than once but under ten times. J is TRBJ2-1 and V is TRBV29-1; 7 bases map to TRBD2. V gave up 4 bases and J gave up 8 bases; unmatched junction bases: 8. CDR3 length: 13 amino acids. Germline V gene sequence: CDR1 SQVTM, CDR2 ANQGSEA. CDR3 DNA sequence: TGCAGCGTTGTAGGTTATCGGGGGGATGAGCAGTTCTTC. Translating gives CSVVGYRGDEQFF.

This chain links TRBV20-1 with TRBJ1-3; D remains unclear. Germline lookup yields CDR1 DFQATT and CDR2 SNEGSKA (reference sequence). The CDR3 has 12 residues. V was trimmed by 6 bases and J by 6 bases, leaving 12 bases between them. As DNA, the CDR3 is TGCAGTGCCCTCCTAAGGGAAAACACCATATATTTT. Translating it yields CSALLRENTIYF.

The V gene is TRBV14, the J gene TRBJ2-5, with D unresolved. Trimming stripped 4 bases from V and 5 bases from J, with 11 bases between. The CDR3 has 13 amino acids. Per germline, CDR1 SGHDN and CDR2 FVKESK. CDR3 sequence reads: CASSRRPLETQYF. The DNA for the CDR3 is TGTGCCAGCAGCCGACGGCCCCTCGAGACCCAGTACTTC.

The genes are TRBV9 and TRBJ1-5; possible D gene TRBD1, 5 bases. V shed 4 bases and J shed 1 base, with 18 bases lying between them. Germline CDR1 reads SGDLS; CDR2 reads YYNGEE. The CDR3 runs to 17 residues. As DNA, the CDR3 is TGTGCCAGCAGCCCCCGGACGGGGGAAGTAAGCAATCAGCCCCAGCATTTT. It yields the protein CASSPRTGEVSNQPQHF.

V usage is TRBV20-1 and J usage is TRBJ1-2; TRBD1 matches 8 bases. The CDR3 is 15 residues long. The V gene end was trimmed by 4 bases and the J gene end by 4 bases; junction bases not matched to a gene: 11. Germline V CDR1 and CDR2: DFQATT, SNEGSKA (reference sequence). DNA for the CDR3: TGCAGTGCTAAGAATAATCAGGGGGCCACCTATGGCTACACCTTC. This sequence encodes CSAKNNQGATYGYTF.

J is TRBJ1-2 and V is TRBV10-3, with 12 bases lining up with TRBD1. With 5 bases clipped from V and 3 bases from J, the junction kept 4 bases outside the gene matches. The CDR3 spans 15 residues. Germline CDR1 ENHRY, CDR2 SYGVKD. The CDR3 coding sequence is TGTGCCATCAGTACCGGGACAGGGGGCGACTATGGCTACACCTTC. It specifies CAISTGTGGDYGYTF.

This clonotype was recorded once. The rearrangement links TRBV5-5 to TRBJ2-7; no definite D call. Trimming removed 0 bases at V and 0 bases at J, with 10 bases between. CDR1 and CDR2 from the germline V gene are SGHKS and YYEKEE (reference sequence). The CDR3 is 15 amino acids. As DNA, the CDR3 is TGTGCCAGCAGCTTGGGGCTCGTCGGCTCCTACGAGCAGTACTTC. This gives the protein CASSLGLVGSYEQYF. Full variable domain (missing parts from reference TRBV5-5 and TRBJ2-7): DAGVTQSPTHLIKTRGQQVTLRCSPISGHKSVSWYQQVLGQGPQFIFQYYEKEERGRGNFPDRFSARQFPNYSSELNVNALLLGDSALYLCASSLGLVGSYEQYFGPGTRLTVT.

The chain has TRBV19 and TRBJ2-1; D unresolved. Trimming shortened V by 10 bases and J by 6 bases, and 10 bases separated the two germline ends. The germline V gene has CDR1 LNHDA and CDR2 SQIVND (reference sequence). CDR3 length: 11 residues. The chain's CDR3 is CAIQVGNEQFF. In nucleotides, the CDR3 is TGTGCCATCCAAGTAGGCAATGAGCAGTTCTTC.

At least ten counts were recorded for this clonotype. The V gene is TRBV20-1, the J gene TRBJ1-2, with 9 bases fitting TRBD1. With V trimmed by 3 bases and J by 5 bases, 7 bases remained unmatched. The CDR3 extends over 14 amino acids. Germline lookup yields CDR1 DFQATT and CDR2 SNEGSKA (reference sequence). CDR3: CSARLDRGSYGYTF. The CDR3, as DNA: TGCAGTGCTAGGTTGGACAGGGGATCTTATGGCTACACCTTC.

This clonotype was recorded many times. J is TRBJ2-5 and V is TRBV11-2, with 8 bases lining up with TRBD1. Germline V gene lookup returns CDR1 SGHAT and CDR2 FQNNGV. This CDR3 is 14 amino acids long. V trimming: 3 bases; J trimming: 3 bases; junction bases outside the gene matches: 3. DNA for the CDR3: TGTGCCAGCAGCTTTACAGGGGGTGAAGAGACCCAGTACTTC. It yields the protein CASSFTGGEETQYF.

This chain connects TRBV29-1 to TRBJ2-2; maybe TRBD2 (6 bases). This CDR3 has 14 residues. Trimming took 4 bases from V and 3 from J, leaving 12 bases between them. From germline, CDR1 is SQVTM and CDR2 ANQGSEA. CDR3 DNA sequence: TGCAGCGTTGGTGGGGGGATGGACACCGGGGAGCTGTTTTTT. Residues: CSVGGGMDTGELFF.

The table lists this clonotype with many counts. The CDR3 spells CRIGQGTKDTQYF. The CDR3 DNA reads as TGCAGGATCGGACAGGGGACGAAGGATACGCAGTATTTT. The chain uses TRBV20-1 and TRBJ2-3, with 9 bases aligning to TRBD1. Germline V gene data show CDR1 as DFQATT and CDR2 as SNEGSKA (reference sequence). CDR3 length equals 13 residues.

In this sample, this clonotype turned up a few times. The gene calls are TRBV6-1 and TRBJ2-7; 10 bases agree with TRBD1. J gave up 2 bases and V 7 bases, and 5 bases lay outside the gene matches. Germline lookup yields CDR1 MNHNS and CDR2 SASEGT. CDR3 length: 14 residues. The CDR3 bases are TGTGCCAGCAAACCGACAGGGGGCACCTACGAGCAGTACTTC. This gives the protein CASKPTGGTYEQYF.

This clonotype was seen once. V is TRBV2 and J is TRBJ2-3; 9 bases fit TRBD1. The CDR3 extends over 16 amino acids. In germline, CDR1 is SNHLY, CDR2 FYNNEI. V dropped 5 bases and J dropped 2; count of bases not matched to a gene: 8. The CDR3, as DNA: TGTGCCAGCAGTTTCCGGACAGGGGAGGCCACAGATACGCAGTATTTT. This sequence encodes CASSFRTGEATDTQYF.

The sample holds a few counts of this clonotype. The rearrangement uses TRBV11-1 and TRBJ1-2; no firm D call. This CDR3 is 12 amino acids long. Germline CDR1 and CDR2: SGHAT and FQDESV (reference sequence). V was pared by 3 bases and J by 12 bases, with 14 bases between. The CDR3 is CASSLVRDRDTF. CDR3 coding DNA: TGTGCCAGCAGCTTGGTGAGGGATAGGGACACCTTC.

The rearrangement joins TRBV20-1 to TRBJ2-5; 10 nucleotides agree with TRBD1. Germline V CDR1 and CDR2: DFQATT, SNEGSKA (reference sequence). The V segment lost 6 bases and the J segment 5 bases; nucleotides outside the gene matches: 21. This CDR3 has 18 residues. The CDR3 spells CSAASGRDRGPGRETQYF. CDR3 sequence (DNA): TGCAGTGCCGCCTCGGGAAGGGACAGGGGACCGGGAAGGGAGACCCAGTACTTC.

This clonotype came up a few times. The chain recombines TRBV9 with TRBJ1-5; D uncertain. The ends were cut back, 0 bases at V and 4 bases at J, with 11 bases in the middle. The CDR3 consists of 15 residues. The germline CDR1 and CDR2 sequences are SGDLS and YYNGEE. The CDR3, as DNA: TGTGCCAGCAGCGTAGATCGAGAAGGGAATCAGCCCCAGCATTTT. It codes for CASSVDREGNQPQHF.

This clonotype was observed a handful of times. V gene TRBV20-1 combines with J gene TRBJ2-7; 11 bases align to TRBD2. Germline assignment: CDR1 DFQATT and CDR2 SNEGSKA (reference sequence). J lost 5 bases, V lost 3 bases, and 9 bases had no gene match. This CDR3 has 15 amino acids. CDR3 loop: CSASLLAGGPDEQYF. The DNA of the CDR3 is TGCAGTGCTAGCCTCTTAGCGGGGGGGCCCGACGAGCAGTACTTC.

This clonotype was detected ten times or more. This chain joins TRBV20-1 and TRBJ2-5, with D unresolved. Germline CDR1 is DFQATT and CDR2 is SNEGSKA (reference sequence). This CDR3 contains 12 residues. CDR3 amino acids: CSGTGRQETQYF. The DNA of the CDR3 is TGCAGCGGTACCGGAAGACAAGAGACCCAGTACTTC.

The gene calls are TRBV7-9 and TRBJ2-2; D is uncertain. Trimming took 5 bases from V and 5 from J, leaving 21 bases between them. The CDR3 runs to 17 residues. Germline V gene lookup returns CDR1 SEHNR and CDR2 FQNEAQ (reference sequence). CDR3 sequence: CASSPKGTVPSTGELFF. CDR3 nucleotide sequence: TGTGCCAGCAGCCCTAAAGGCACAGTTCCCTCGACCGGGGAGCTGTTTTTT.

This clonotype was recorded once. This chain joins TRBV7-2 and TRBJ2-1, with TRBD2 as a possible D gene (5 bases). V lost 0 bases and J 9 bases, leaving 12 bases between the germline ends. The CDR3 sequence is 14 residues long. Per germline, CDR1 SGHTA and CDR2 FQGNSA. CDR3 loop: CASSLAGEVVEQFF. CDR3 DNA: TGTGCCAGCAGCTTAGCGGGAGAGGTGGTTGAGCAGTTCTTC.

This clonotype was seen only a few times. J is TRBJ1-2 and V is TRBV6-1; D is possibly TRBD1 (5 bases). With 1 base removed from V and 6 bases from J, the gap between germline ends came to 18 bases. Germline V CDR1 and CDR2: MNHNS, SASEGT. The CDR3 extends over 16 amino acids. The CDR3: CASSEDLFGGRDGYTF. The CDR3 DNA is TGTGCCAGCAGTGAAGATCTTTTCGGGGGTCGGGATGGCTACACCTTC.

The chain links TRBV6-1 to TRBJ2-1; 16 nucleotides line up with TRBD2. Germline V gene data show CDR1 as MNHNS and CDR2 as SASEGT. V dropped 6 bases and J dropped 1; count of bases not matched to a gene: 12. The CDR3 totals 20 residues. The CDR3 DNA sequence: TGTGCCAGCAGGGACACAGTCGGGACTAGCGGGGGGGATTCCTACAATGAGCAGTTCTTC. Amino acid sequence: CASRDTVGTSGGDSYNEQFF.

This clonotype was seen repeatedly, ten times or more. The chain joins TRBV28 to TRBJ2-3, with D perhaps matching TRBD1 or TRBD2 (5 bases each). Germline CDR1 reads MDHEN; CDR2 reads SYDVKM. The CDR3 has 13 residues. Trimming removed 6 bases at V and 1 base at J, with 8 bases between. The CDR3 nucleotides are TGTGCCAGCAGGGGGGTTGGCACAGATACGCAGTATTTT. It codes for CASRGVGTDTQYF.

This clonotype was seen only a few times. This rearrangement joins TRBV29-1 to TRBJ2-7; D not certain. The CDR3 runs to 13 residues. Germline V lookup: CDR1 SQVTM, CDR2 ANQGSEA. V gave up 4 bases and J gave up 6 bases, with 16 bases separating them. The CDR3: CSVASPLTAEQYF. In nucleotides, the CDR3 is TGCAGCGTTGCCTCCCCCTTAACTGCCGAGCAGTACTTC.